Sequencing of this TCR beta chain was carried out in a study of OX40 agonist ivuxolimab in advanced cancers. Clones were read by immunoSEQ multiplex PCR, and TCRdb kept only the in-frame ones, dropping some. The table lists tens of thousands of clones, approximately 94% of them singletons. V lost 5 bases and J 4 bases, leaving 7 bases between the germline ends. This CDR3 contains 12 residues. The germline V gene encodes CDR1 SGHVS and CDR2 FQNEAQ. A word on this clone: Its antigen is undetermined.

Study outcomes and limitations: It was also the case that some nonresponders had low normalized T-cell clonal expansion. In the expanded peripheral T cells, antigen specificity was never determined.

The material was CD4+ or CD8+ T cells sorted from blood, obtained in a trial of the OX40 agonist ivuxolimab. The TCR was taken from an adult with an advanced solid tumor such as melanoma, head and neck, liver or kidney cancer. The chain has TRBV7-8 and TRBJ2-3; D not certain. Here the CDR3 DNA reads TGTGCCAGCAGCGCCGGATCAGATACGCAGTATTTT. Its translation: CASSAGSDTQYF.